This entry lists 18 T cell receptor beta chains sequenced from one sample in a study of T cells expressing NK-cell markers. TCRdb derives one entry per CDR3 protein from the 5' RACE reads, leaving out DNA. This table lists about 410,000 distinct CDR3 sequences. The material sequenced was blood T cells: a sorted CD56 or NKG2C T cell subset, CD4+ or CD8+ T cells, or bulk PBMC T cells (not recorded which). The source is a woman aged 45-65 years in good health.

The chain combines TRBV20-1 with TRBJ2-3; TCRdb's D call of TRBD1 is untestable without DNA. Germline loops: CDR1 DFQATT, CDR2 SNEGSKA (reference sequence). The CDR3 is 14 residues long. CDR3 sequence reads: CSAFPGTQGDTQYF.

V gene TRBV7-7 combines with J gene TRBJ2-3. The CDR3 extends over 15 amino acids. Germline V gives CDR1 SSHAT, CDR2 FNYEAQ (reference sequence). CDR3 sequence: CASSLTGFDADTQYF.

The rearrangement links TRBV7-9 to TRBJ2-1; TCRdb lists TRBD2, though no DNA is available to test this call. Per germline, CDR1 SEHNR and CDR2 FQNEAQ (reference sequence). The CDR3 covers 18 residues. The CDR3 sequence is CASSGGPEGLAADNEQFF. Looking up the rest from reference TRBV7-9 and TRBJ2-1 gives the full variable domain: DTGVSQNPRHKITKRGQNVTFRCDPISEHNRLYWYRQTLGQGPEFLTYFQNEAQLEKSRLLSDRFSAERPKGSFSTLEIQRTEQGDSAMYLCASSGGPEGLAADNEQFFGPGTRLTVL.

The chain carries TRBV11-2 and TRBJ2-1. This CDR3 has 15 residues. The germline CDR1 and CDR2 sequences are SGHAT and FQNNGV. This CDR3 reads CASSYEGSSYNEQFF.

V usage is TRBV25-1 and J usage is TRBJ2-1; the TCRdb D gene call, TRBD2, has no DNA to confirm it. Germline V gives CDR1 MGHDK, CDR2 SYGVNS. The CDR3 runs to 19 residues. The chain's CDR3 is CASSGPGLAGKSSYNEQFF.

The chain combines TRBV5-1 with TRBJ2-2; TCRdb gives TRBD2 as the D gene, but with no DNA this cannot be confirmed. The CDR3 sequence is 13 residues long. Per germline, CDR1 SGHRS and CDR2 YFSETQ. The CDR3 sequence is CASSSGLGGELFF.

The CDR3: CASSLLSGSNYEQYF. The gene calls are TRBV7-2 and TRBJ2-7; lacking DNA, the TRBD2 call made by TCRdb goes unchecked. The germline V gene encodes CDR1 SGHTA and CDR2 FQGNSA. The CDR3 contains 15 residues.

This rearrangement joins TRBV20-1 to TRBJ2-7; without DNA, the TCRdb call of TRBD1 cannot be checked. CDR3 length: 12 residues. CDR1 DFQATT and CDR2 SNEGSKA come from the germline V gene (reference sequence). The CDR3: CSARDARGRQYF.

The V and J genes are TRBV5-1 and TRBJ2-7; the D gene TCRdb calls, TRBD1, cannot be checked with no DNA. This CDR3 contains 15 residues. Germline CDR1 SGHRS, CDR2 YFSETQ. The CDR3 is CASRYTGTDPLEQYF.

This rearrangement joins TRBV29-1 to TRBJ2-1; the TRBD2 assignment by TCRdb is unverifiable without DNA. Germline V gene lookup returns CDR1 SQVTM and CDR2 ANQGSEA. The CDR3 loop spans 12 amino acids. The CDR3: CSVGAGGGEQFF.

The V call is TRBV20-1, the J call TRBJ1-6; the TRBD1 assignment by TCRdb is unverifiable without DNA. The CDR3 loop spans 13 amino acids. Germline CDR1 is DFQATT and CDR2 is SNEGSKA (reference sequence). The CDR3 sequence: CSASPRGDSPLHF.

The chain combines TRBV14 with TRBJ2-7; TCRdb indicates TRBD2, and absent DNA this call remains unverified. CDR1 is SGHDN and CDR2 is FVKESK in the germline V gene. The CDR3 length is 15 residues. Here the CDR3 reads CASSQAWGANYEQYF.

The chain joins TRBV14 to TRBJ2-7. In germline, CDR1 is SGHDN, CDR2 FVKESK. This CDR3 comprises 13 residues. CDR3 sequence: CASSPIMSDEQYF.

The genes are TRBV5-1 and TRBJ1-1; the TRBD1 assignment by TCRdb is unverifiable without DNA. CDR1 and CDR2 (germline): SGHRS, YFSETQ. The CDR3 length is 17 residues. This chain's CDR3 is CASSLEGTGTGGTEAFF. The full variable domain, completed using reference TRBV5-1 and TRBJ1-1, is KAGVTQTPRYLIKTRGQQVTLSCSPISGHRSVSWYQQTPGQGLQFLFEYFSETQRNKGNFPGRFSGRQFSNSRSEMNVSTLELGDSALYLCASSLEGTGTGGTEAFFGQGTRLTVV.

The chain joins TRBV5-4 to TRBJ2-1; TCRdb reports TRBD2, a call that lacks DNA to check it against. Germline V gene sequence: CDR1 SGHNT, CDR2 YYREEE (reference sequence). The CDR3 has 17 residues. The CDR3 region is CASSPGLAYSKHNEQFF.

The gene calls are TRBV12-3 or TRBV12-4 and TRBJ2-7; TCRdb indicates TRBD2, and absent DNA this call remains unverified. This CDR3 has 13 residues. The CDR3 is CASSPGYSYEQYF.

This rearrangement joins TRBV7-3 to TRBJ1-2. Germline lookup yields CDR1 SGHTA and CDR2 FQGTGA. The CDR3 length is 14 residues. This CDR3 reads CASATGASSYGYTF. The complete variable domain, with remaining parts taken from reference TRBV7-3 and TRBJ1-2, reads GAGVSQTPSNKVTEKGKYVELRCDPISGHTALYWYRQSLGQGPEFLIYFQGTGAADDSGLPNDRFFAVRPEGSVSTLKIQRTERGDSAVYLCASATGASSYGYTFGSGTRLTVV.

J is TRBJ1-1 and V is TRBV20-1. This CDR3 is built from 18 residues. CDR1 is DFQATT and CDR2 is SNEGSKA in the germline V gene (reference sequence). The CDR3 protein is CSVLSLKASSWKNTEAFF.